This T cell receptor beta chain was identified during a study of regulatory T cells in long-lasting Graves disease. Study observations and caveats: Accuracy might have suffered from few samples.

A remark on this clonotype: What it binds is not known.

Arm-PCR of CDR3 regions with iRepertoire HTBI primers generated TCR beta libraries. TCRdb reprocessed the multiplex PCR reads via MiXCR and lists one record per CDR3 protein. The table includes approximately 690,000 distinct CDR3 sequences, around 30% detected once. Indicated time point: persistent/refractory GD, antithyroid drugs over 5 years with positive TRAb. RNA from PBMCs was the source of the TCR library. Sequencing used peripheral blood mononuclear cells (PBMCs), obtained when the disease was refractory, from a patient treated with antithyroid drugs. The TCR comes from a female donor with Graves disease.

This CDR3 reads CASSPQAVIYGYTF. CDR3 nucleotides: TGTGCCAGCAGCCCCCAAGCTGTGATCTATGGCTACACCTTC. The rearrangement uses TRBV28 and TRBJ1-2; D uncertain. Germline loops: CDR1 MDHEN, CDR2 SYDVKM. This CDR3 comprises 14 residues. With 6 bases removed from V and 4 bases from J, the gap between germline ends came to 15 bases.